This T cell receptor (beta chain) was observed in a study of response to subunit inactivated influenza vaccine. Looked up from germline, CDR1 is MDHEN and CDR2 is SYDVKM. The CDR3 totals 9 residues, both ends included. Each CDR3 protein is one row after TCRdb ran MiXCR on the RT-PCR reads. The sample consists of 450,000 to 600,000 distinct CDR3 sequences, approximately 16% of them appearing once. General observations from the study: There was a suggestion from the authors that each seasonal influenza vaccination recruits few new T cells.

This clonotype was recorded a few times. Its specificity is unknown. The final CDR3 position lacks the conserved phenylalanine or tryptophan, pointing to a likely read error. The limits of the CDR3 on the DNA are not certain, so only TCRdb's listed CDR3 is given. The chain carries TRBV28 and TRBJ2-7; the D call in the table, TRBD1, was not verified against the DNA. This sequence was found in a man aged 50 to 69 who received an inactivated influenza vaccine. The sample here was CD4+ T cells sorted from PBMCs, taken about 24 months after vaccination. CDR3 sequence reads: CASSLGTDL.